These 29 T cell receptor beta chains were sequenced from one sample in a study of identical twins. TCRdb fed the 5' RACE reads into MiXCR, producing one record per CDR3 protein. The repertoire holds some 1,700,000 distinct CDR3 sequences, roughly a third seen once, with under 0.35% in the top ten. The sample comprised cord blood. The receptors were gathered from a newborn girl in good health.

This chain uses TRBV27 with TRBJ2-1; 11 bases align to TRBD2. The end of the DNA aligns better with TRBJ2-7, so the J call may be wrong. Per the germline V gene, CDR1 is MNHEY and CDR2 is SMNVEV (reference sequence). CDR3 length equals 16 residues. For the CDR3, the DNA is TGTGCCAGCAGTCCATCCGGGACTAGCGGCTACAATGAGCAGTACTTC. Protein sequence: CASSPSGTSGYNEQYF.

Comments on this clonotype: It may be a read error: a sequence one base away is much more abundant. V gene TRBV20-1 combines with J gene TRBJ2-4; no definite D call. The tail of the sequence fits TRBJ2-7 better, so the J call may be wrong. This CDR3 is built from 11 residues. Germline assignment: CDR1 DFQATT and CDR2 SNEGSKA (reference sequence). As DNA, the CDR3 is TGCAGTTCTAGAGATCACTACGAGCAGTACTTC. Amino acid sequence: CSSRDHYEQYF.

This clonotype showed up just a few times. The chain recombines TRBV5-1 with TRBJ2-7, with 9 positions matching TRBD1. With the DNA end fitting TRBJ2-5 better, the J assignment may be wrong. This CDR3 is built from 16 residues. The V gene's germline CDR1 is SGHRS and CDR2 YFSETQ. The CDR3 sequence: CASSPQVTGGGETQYF. For the CDR3, the DNA is TGCGCCAGCAGCCCCCAGGTCACAGGGGGCGGGGAGACCCAGTACTTC.

Of note for this clonotype: A much more abundant neighbour one base away suggests this may be a read error. The chain employs TRBV6-2 or TRBV6-3 and TRBJ2-3; D ambiguous. This CDR3 contains 15 residues. The germline V gene encodes CDR1 MNHEY and CDR2 SVGEGT. V lost 5 bases and J lost 3, with 15 bases in between. CDR3 bases: TGTGCCAGCAGTAGCCCTAGTGCTTCAACAGATACGCAGTATTTT. It encodes CASSSPSASTDTQYF.

The chain is built from TRBV20-1 and TRBJ1-4; D is perhaps TRBD1 (5 bases). The CDR3 totals 15 residues. Germline values: CDR1 DFQATT, CDR2 SNEGSKA (reference sequence). Trimming took off 0 bases at V and 5 bases at J, with 13 bases between the two ends. In DNA, the CDR3 is TGCAGTGCTAGAGATCTAGGGGTCAGGAATGAAAAACTGTTTTTT. Its translation: CSARDLGVRNEKLFF.

The chain carries TRBV10-3 and TRBJ1-2; TRBD1 matches at 9 bases. Germline V gives CDR1 ENHRY, CDR2 SYGVKD. The junction had 3 bases not matched to a gene; V was cut back by 2 bases and J by 8 bases. The CDR3 covers 13 residues. CDR3 residues: CAISEGQGRGYTF. The DNA for the CDR3 is TGTGCCATCAGTGAGGGACAGGGGAGAGGCTACACCTTC.

In regard to this clonotype: At one of its ends the junction is not consistent with the germline gene, which may arise from a read error. This chain connects TRBV5-1 to TRBJ2-1; the D gene is possibly TRBD1 (6 bases). The J call is in doubt because the DNA end fits TRBJ2-7 better. CDR3 length equals 14 residues. The germline gives CDR1 SGHRS, CDR2 YFSETQ. The CDR3 coding sequence is TGTGCCAGCAGCTTAGGGGGACCGTACAATGAGCAGTACTTC. It is translated as CASSLGGPYNEQYF.

This clonotype was recorded at least ten times. The chain links TRBV29-1 to TRBJ2-7; D may match TRBD1 or TRBD2 (5 bases each). CDR3 length equals 12 residues. Trimming stripped 6 bases from V and 2 bases from J, with 11 bases between. Germline CDR1 reads SQVTM; CDR2 reads ANQGSEA. In DNA, the CDR3 is TGCAGCGTCGGGACGGCCACCTACGAGCAGTACTTC. It encodes CSVGTATYEQYF.

This clonotype was observed a handful of times. V is TRBV6-5 and J is TRBJ1-2; TRBD1 matches at 7 bases. The germline V gene encodes CDR1 MNHEY and CDR2 SVGAGI. This CDR3 comprises 15 residues. V was clipped by 7 bases and J by 5 bases; unmatched bases: 13. DNA of the CDR3: TGTGCCAGCATACCCTCCAGGGGGGGTTGGTATGGCTACACCTTC. It yields the protein CASIPSRGGWYGYTF.

This clonotype was seen only a few times. The V and J genes are TRBV6-2 or TRBV6-3 and TRBJ2-3; 7 nucleotides line up with TRBD2. With 0 bases clipped from V and 1 base from J, the junction kept 4 bases outside the gene matches. The germline gives CDR1 MNHEY, CDR2 SVGEGT. This CDR3 contains 16 residues. The CDR3 DNA sequence: TGTGCCAGCAGTTACTCGGAGCGGGAACGCACAGATACGCAGTATTTT. It specifies CASSYSERERTDTQYF.

The chain employs TRBV20-1 and TRBJ1-5; tentatively, D is TRBD1 (5 bases). In germline, CDR1 is DFQATT, CDR2 SNEGSKA (reference sequence). This CDR3 is built from 14 residues. Trimming took 0 bases from V and 2 from J, leaving 8 bases between them. CDR3 bases: TGCAGTGCTAGAGATCAACAGGGCAATCAGCCCCAGCATTTT. This translates into CSARDQQGNQPQHF.

The V gene is TRBV10-3, the J gene TRBJ2-3, with D perhaps matching TRBD2 (5 bases). The V gene's germline CDR1 is ENHRY and CDR2 SYGVKD. V was cut by 4 bases and J by 0 bases, with 11 bases left in between. The CDR3 has 15 amino acids. CDR3 in DNA: TGTGCCATCAGTGGAAGCGGAGAGAGCACAGATACGCAGTATTTT. Translated, it gives CAISGSGESTDTQYF.

Many counts were recorded for this clonotype. V and J are TRBV7-2 and TRBJ2-5, with unresolved D. This CDR3 has 14 residues. Germline values: CDR1 SGHTA, CDR2 FQGNSA. V was trimmed by 1 base and J by 3 bases, leaving 9 bases between them. CDR3 sequence reads: CASSLGYLKETQYF. The CDR3 region has the DNA TGTGCCAGCAGCTTAGGCTACCTGAAAGAGACCCAGTACTTC.

The chain uses TRBV28 and TRBJ1-4; 9 positions match TRBD1. CDR1 is MDHEN and CDR2 is SYDVKM in the germline V gene. V lost 6 bases, J lost 2 bases, and 13 bases stayed unmatched. This CDR3 has 18 residues. CDR3 DNA: TGTGCCAGCAGAAACGGACAGGGGATCGTTGTGACTAATGAAAAACTGTTTTTT. Its protein is CASRNGQGIVVTNEKLFF.

The CDR3 protein is CASSPFAGRRSYEQYF. Here the CDR3 DNA reads TGTGCCAGCAGCCCTTTTGCAGGACGACGCTCCTACGAGCAGTACTTC. This sequence joins TRBV12-3 or TRBV12-4 and TRBJ2-7; D remains ambiguous. Trimming stripped 6 bases from V and 0 bases from J, with 18 bases between. There are 16 residues in the CDR3.

This rearrangement joins TRBV3-1 to TRBJ1-2, with a weak D call TRBD1 (5 bases). The V gene lost 0 bases and the J gene lost 8 bases, with 10 bases spanning the gap. This CDR3 spans 13 amino acids. Germline CDR1 and CDR2: LGHDT and YNNKEL (reference sequence). CDR3 nucleotides: TGTGCCAGCAGCCAAGACAGGGCCAACGGCTACACCTTC. It encodes CASSQDRANGYTF.

The chain couples TRBV20-1 to TRBJ1-2; D is unclear. Germline assignment: CDR1 DFQATT and CDR2 SNEGSKA (reference sequence). The CDR3 sequence is 15 residues long. V lost 6 bases and J lost 0, with 17 bases in between. CDR3 nucleotide sequence: TGCAGTGCCCGAGGCTCTACAGTCTCTAACTATGGCTACACCTTC. This gives the protein CSARGSTVSNYGYTF.

CDR3 DNA sequence: TGTGCCAGCAGTTTAGTCCACCCGGGACAGGGCTCCTACAATGAGCAGTACTTC. Translation gives CASSLVHPGQGSYNEQYF. The chain employs TRBV12-3 or TRBV12-4 and TRBJ2-1; TRBD1 agrees at 9 bases. The J call could be wrong; TRBJ2-7 is a better fit for the DNA end. The CDR3 is 18 amino acids.

This clonotype has a handful of counts. The chain recombines TRBV11-1 with TRBJ2-5, with 9 bases that match TRBD2. CDR1 SGHAT and CDR2 FQDESV come from the germline V gene (reference sequence). The ends lost 1 base at V and 5 bases at J; junction bases unmatched: 8. The CDR3 totals 16 residues. In DNA, the CDR3 is TGTGCCAGCAGCTTAGGAAGTAGCGGGAGCTGGGAGACCCAGTACTTC. Amino acid sequence: CASSLGSSGSWETQYF.

This clonotype was observed many times. The gene calls are TRBV12-3 or TRBV12-4 and TRBJ1-5; D possibly corresponds to TRBD1 (5 bases). Trimming took off 1 base at V and 3 bases at J, with 7 bases between the two ends. CDR3 length: 14 amino acids. For the CDR3, the DNA is TGTGCCAGCAGTTTAGGGACAAACAATCAGCCCCAGCATTTT. Protein sequence: CASSLGTNNQPQHF.

The V gene is TRBV11-2, the J gene TRBJ1-5; D is unclear. This CDR3 has 14 amino acids. The V gene lost 5 bases and the J gene lost 3 bases, with 11 bases spanning the gap. CDR1 is SGHAT and CDR2 is FQNNGV in the germline V gene. CDR3 in amino acids: CASSRGPANQPQHF. In DNA form, the CDR3 reads TGTGCCAGCAGCCGCGGGCCTGCCAATCAGCCCCAGCATTTT. The variable domain in full, completed from reference TRBV11-2 and TRBJ1-5, reads EAGVAQSPRYKIIEKRQSVAFWCNPISGHATLYWYQQILGQGPKLLIQFQNNGVVDDSQLPKDRFSAERLKGVDSTLKIQPAKLEDSAVYLCASSRGPANQPQHFGDGTRLSIL.

A few counts support this clonotype. The chain carries TRBV6-2 or TRBV6-3 and TRBJ2-3; 8 positions agree with TRBD2. The CDR3 is made up of 17 amino acids. J was trimmed by 1 base and V by 6 bases; bases with no gene match: 12. The V gene's germline CDR1 is MNHEY and CDR2 SVGEGT. CDR3 sequence (DNA): TGTGCCAGCAGCCTCAATCGTGGGACTAGACGCACAGATACGCAGTATTTT. It encodes CASSLNRGTRRTDTQYF.

This clonotype showed up just a few times. The gene calls are TRBV6-1 and TRBJ2-3; TRBD2 might be the D (6 bases). Trimming left V 2 bases short and J 4 bases short, with 10 bases between. Germline CDR1 and CDR2: MNHNS and SASEGT. The CDR3 is 14 amino acids. This CDR3 is CASSEYGGADTQYF. CDR3 nucleotide sequence: TGTGCCAGCAGTGAATATGGAGGGGCAGATACGCAGTATTTT.

This chain joins TRBV20-1 and TRBJ1-5; weak D call: TRBD1 (5 bases). Germline V lookup: CDR1 DFQATT, CDR2 SNEGSKA (reference sequence). The CDR3 is made up of 11 amino acids. The V end was cut by 1 base, the J end by 11 bases, with 9 bases between. The CDR3 region is CSARVGGAQHF. In DNA, the CDR3 is TGCAGTGCTAGAGTTGGAGGGGCCCAGCATTTT.

As to this clonotype: With a much larger clone just one base away, this may be a read error. CDR3 amino acids: CGSSRTSRETQYF. Here the CDR3 DNA reads TGTGGCAGCAGTAGGACTAGCAGAGAGACCCAGTACTTC. The chain uses TRBV27 and TRBJ2-4; 8 positions agree with TRBD2. The DNA matches TRBJ2-5 better at its end, which makes the J call doubtful. The CDR3 consists of 13 residues. In germline, CDR1 is MNHEY, CDR2 SMNVEV (reference sequence).

This clonotype was observed a handful of times. The rearrangement uses TRBV5-1 and TRBJ2-1, with 8 bases fitting TRBD2. Germline V CDR1 and CDR2: SGHRS, YFSETQ. This CDR3 is 16 amino acids long. Germline trimming cut 3 bases from V and 2 bases from J; bases unmatched to any gene: 7. This CDR3 reads CASSWASGHAYNEQFF. The CDR3 bases are TGCGCCAGCAGCTGGGCTAGCGGGCACGCCTACAATGAGCAGTTCTTC.

The chain links TRBV20-1 to TRBJ2-1, with TRBD2 matching over 7 bases. The CDR3 loop spans 14 amino acids. Trimming removed 1 base from V and 9 bases from J; junction bases left unmatched: 9. Per the germline V gene, CDR1 is DFQATT and CDR2 is SNEGSKA (reference sequence). The CDR3 sequence is CSARALRERGEQFF. The CDR3 DNA is TGCAGTGCTAGAGCCCTGCGGGAGAGGGGTGAGCAGTTCTTC.

J is TRBJ2-1 and V is TRBV5-1, with a tentative D call TRBD1 (6 bases). Germline-derived CDR1 and CDR2 are SGHRS and YFSETQ. Trimming shortened V by 3 bases and J by 7 bases, and 11 bases separated the two germline ends. The CDR3 sequence is 13 residues long. The CDR3 sequence: CASSSDRPNEQFF. The CDR3 DNA sequence: TGCGCCAGCAGCTCCGACAGGCCTAATGAGCAGTTCTTC.

This chain links TRBV29-1 with TRBJ2-7; no clear D gene. There are 13 residues in the CDR3. Germline CDR1 is SQVTM and CDR2 is ANQGSEA. V was shortened by 6 bases and J by 3 bases, with 15 bases between the two germline ends. The DNA of the CDR3 is TGCAGCGTGCTAGGCCGGGCCAACTACGAGCAGTACTTC. Its translation is CSVLGRANYEQYF.